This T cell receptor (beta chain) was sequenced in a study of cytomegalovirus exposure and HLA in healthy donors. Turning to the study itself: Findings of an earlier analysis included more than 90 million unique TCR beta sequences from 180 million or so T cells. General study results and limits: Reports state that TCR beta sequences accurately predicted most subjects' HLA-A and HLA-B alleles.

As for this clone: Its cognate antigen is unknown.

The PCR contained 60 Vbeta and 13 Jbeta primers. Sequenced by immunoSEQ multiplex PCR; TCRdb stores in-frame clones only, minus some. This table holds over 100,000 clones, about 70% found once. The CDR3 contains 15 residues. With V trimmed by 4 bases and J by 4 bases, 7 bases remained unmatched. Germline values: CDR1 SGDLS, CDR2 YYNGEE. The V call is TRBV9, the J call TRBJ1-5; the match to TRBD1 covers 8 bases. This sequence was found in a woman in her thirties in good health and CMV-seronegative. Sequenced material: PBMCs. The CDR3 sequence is CASSSTGTGNQPQHF. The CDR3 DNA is TGTGCCAGCAGCTCCACCGGGACAGGTAATCAGCCCCAGCATTTT.